This T cell receptor beta chain was captured in a study of blood T cell repertoires in COVID-19. Study as a whole: The United States, Italy and Spain supplied acute and convalescent COVID-19 samples. PBMCs, B-cell-depleted T cells, or T cells were the source of the cDNA or gDNA that made up the material.

How the authors handled the data: Estimated nucleated cell counts came from reference gene primer amplification. Profiled with immunoSEQ multiplex PCR; TCRdb holds only in-frame clones, not every one. V and J calls and clone size come straight from that table; D and trimming were deduced from the DNA. Of 150,000 to 250,000 clones listed, 70% to 85% are singletons. Per germline, CDR1 SGHAT and CDR2 FQNNGV. With 0 bases removed from V and 5 bases from J, the gap between germline ends came to 15 bases. The CDR3 runs to 16 residues. V and J are TRBV11-2 and TRBJ2-3, with D hard to call. Material for sequencing was peripheral blood. The receptor was derived from a human donor with acute or convalescent COVID-19. The donor label of this sample is uncertain. This CDR3 reads CASSLDLTAPVDTQYF. The CDR3 nucleotides are TGTGCCAGCAGCTTAGATCTCACTGCCCCTGTAGATACGCAGTATTTT.